This T cell receptor (beta chain) was identified during a study of blood T cell repertoires in COVID-19. Overall study context: Collection of acute and convalescent COVID-19 samples took place in the United States, Italy and Spain.

The study recruited people aged about 18 to 90 years across some 23 US areas. Participants' reported clinical history set cohort assignment. Details on this clone: Other DNA sequences of this sample code for an identical CDR3.

The authors' processing: How many nucleated cells were present was estimated from reference gene primer amplification. The assay was immunoSEQ multiplex PCR, and TCRdb's table has in-frame clones only and misses some. The V and J calls and clone size were taken over from that table, and D and trimming were inferred from the DNA. Among around 300,000 clones listed, approximately 88% were seen once. Germline values: CDR1 SGHRS, CDR2 YFSETQ. The CDR3 loop spans 12 amino acids. The ends were cut back, 0 bases at V and 4 bases at J, with 5 bases in the middle. The source of this sequence is a man aged 25-45 years who had recovered from COVID-19. Sequenced input: PBMCs or T cells enriched from blood (not recorded which). The chain uses TRBV5-1 and TRBJ2-7; D remains unclear. The CDR3 DNA sequence: TGCGCCAGCAGCTTGGGGGCTTACGAGCAGTACTTC. Amino acids: CASSLGAYEQYF.